Listed below are T cell receptor beta chains from one sample, sequenced in a study of T cell repertoires in cytomegalovirus infection. MiXCR, applied by TCRdb to the reads, yields one record per CDR3 protein. The sample records approximately 400,000 distinct CDR3 sequences, approximately 30% being singletons. The specimen sequenced was PBMCs. These receptors were obtained from a human donor in good health (CMV status not recorded). Some clones in this sample may be carry-over from other donors' samples. CDR3s include the opening cysteine and the closing phenylalanine or tryptophan. A D gene is named only where the DNA matches it firmly. Where a row states a size, it is once, few, many or the class of an expanded clone; other rows omit it.

>TRBV2|TRBD2|TRBJ2-1|.
TGTGCCAGCAGTCTAGCGGGGGGGAGTGGTGAGCAGTTCTTC
CASSLAGGSGEQFF
>TRBV28|TRBD1|TRBJ2-7|few
TGTGCCAGCAGTACAACAGGGGCGGCTTCCTACGAGCAGTACTTC
CASSTTGAASYEQYF
>TRBV7-8|.|TRBJ2-7|few
TGTGCCAGCAGCCCCGACGGGGACGAGCAGTACTTC
CASSPDGDEQYF
>TRBV18|.|TRBJ1-1|.
TGTGCCAGCTCAGGTCTACGGAAGGGCGTCTTTTCTGAAGCTTTCTTT
CASSGLRKGVFSEAFF
>TRBV28|TRBD1|TRBJ2-7|many
TGTGCCAGCAGTTCCGGAGGGACAGGTGAAGAGCAGTACTTC
CASSSGGTGEEQYF
>TRBV12-3/TRBV12-4|.|TRBJ2-7|few
TGTGCCAGCAGCCCGGAAGGGGCCGAGCAGTACTTC
CASSPEGAEQYF
>TRBV6-1|.|TRBJ2-1|few
TGTGCCAGCAACTACAGGATAAATGAGCAGTTCTTC
CASNYRINEQFF
>TRBV7-2|TRBD2|TRBJ2-4|few
TGTGCCAGCAGCCCAGGACTAGCGGGGGGGCGAGGAGCCAAAAACATTCAGTACTTC
CASSPGLAGGRGAKNIQYF
>TRBV6-5|TRBD1|TRBJ2-5|few
TGTGCCAGCGGGGGACAGGGGGCGCCGGAAGAGACCCAGTACTTC
CASGGQGAPEETQYF
>TRBV28|TRBD1|TRBJ2-7|.
TGTGCCAGCAGTTTAACCAGGACAGGGGGCTCCTACGAGCAGTACTTC
CASSLTRTGGSYEQYF
>TRBV12-3/TRBV12-4|.|TRBJ2-1|.
TGTGCCAGCAGGCAAGGGACTCACGAGCAGTTCTTC
CASRQGTHEQFF
>TRBV19|TRBD1|TRBJ1-5|.
TGTGCCAGTAGGAGACAGGGCCATAGCAATCAGCCCCAGCATTTT
CASRRQGHSNQPQHF
>TRBV11-2|.|TRBJ1-1|.
TGTGCCAGCAGCTTATCTAACCCGAACACTGAAGCTTTCTTT
CASSLSNPNTEAFF
>TRBV12-3/TRBV12-4|TRBD1|TRBJ1-1|.
TGTGCCAGCAGTTTAGTCGGTGGGGCCCGGGACAGGGTCATGAACACTGAAGCTTTCTTT
CASSLVGGARDRVMNTEAFF
>TRBV15|TRBD1|TRBJ1-4|.
TGTGCCACCAGCTACGGGCCCGGGACAGGGGAAAAACTGTTTTTT
CATSYGPGTGEKLFF
>TRBV5-1|.|TRBJ2-3|few
TGCGCCAGCAGCTTGGCAGGGCCCAGCACAGATACGCAGTATTTT
CASSLAGPSTDTQYF
>TRBV4-1|TRBD2|TRBJ2-1|.
TGCGCCAGCAGCAAAGATAGCGGGGGGAATGAGCAGTTCTTC
CASSKDSGGNEQFF
>TRBV4-1|TRBD2|TRBJ2-3|few
TGCGCCAGCAGCGAAAGGTCTACTAGCGGGGGGTCAAATTTT
CASSERSTSGGSNF
>TRBV28|.|TRBJ2-1|many
TGTGCCAGCAGTTTACCGGGCCGGTACAATGAGCAGTTCTTC
CASSLPGRYNEQFF
>TRBV2|TRBD1|TRBJ1-2|.
TGTGCCAGCAGTGGGGACAGGATCGGTGGCTACACCTTC
CASSGDRIGGYTF
>TRBV19|TRBD1|TRBJ1-1|few
TGTGCCAGTAGTTTGGGGGACAGGGGGCGTGGGACTGAAGCTTTCTTT
CASSLGDRGRGTEAFF
>TRBV19|TRBD2|TRBJ2-1|.
TGTGCCAGTAGTATAGCGGGGAAGGCTAGCGGGTACAATGAGCAGTTCTTC
CASSIAGKASGYNEQFF
>TRBV5-1|.|TRBJ1-1|.
TGCGCCAGCAGCTTGGCCGGAAGGGGTCGAGCTGAAGCTTTCTTT
CASSLAGRGRAEAFF
>TRBV24-1|TRBD1|TRBJ1-4|.
TGTGCCACCAGTGACACTGGACAGGGGACAACTAATGAAAAACTGTTTTTT
CATSDTGQGTTNEKLFF
>TRBV19|.|TRBJ1-2|few
TGTGCCAGTAGTCCGAACACGCGGGGCTACACCTTC
CASSPNTRGYTF
>TRBV20-1|.|TRBJ2-7|.
TGCAGTGCGGGGTGGCCAGGGCGGAACGAGCAGTACTTC
CSAGWPGRNEQYF
>TRBV10-1|.|TRBJ2-3|.
TGCGCCAGCAGTGAGCGGAGGATTACAACAGATACGCAGTATTTT
CASSERRITTDTQYF
>TRBV18|TRBD2|TRBJ2-1|once
TGTGCCAGCTCACCCGGGACTAGTTTCGGCAATGAGCAGTTCTTC
CASSPGTSFGNEQFF
>TRBV11-2|TRBD2|TRBJ2-1|.
TGTGCCAGCAGCACTAGCGGGGGGCGGGCCAATGAGCAGTTCTTC
CASSTSGGRANEQFF
>TRBV11-2|TRBD1|TRBJ2-5|.
TGTGCCAGCAGCTACCCAACCCGGGACAGGGGATATCGGTGGCAAGAGACCCAGTACTTC
CASSYPTRDRGYRWQETQYF
>TRBV7-9|.|TRBJ1-6|.
TGTGCCAGCAGCTCCAATTACGGACCCCTCCACTTT
CASSSNYGPLHF
>TRBV7-8|.|TRBJ1-5|.
TGTGCCAGCAGCTTATTGGAGGGGACCAGAGGGAATCAGCCCCAGCATTTT
CASSLLEGTRGNQPQHF
>TRBV20-1|TRBD1|TRBJ1-2|few
TGCAGTGCTCTTGACAGGGGAAACTATGGCTACACCTTC
CSALDRGNYGYTF
>TRBV18|TRBD1|TRBJ1-2|.
TGTGCCAGCTCACCGCCCGGGACAGGGTTTTGGGCTGGCTACACCTTC
CASSPPGTGFWAGYTF
>TRBV12-3/TRBV12-4|.|TRBJ1-1|many
TGTGCCAGCAGTCCGCAGCGTGGGACTGAAGCTTTCTTT
CASSPQRGTEAFF
>TRBV15|TRBD1|TRBJ1-1|many
TGTGCCACCAGCAGAGAACCCGGACAGGGGAACACTGAAGCTTTCTTT
CATSREPGQGNTEAFF
>TRBV5-6|TRBD2|TRBJ2-7|.
TGTGCCAGCAGCTTAGGGACTAGCGGGGCCTACGAGCAGTACTTC
CASSLGTSGAYEQYF
>TRBV7-9|.|TRBJ2-1|many
TGTGCCAGCAGCCTTCGAGGGGGGATCCCCTACAATGAGCAGTTCTTC
CASSLRGGIPYNEQFF
>TRBV7-2|.|TRBJ1-1|many
TGTGCCAGCAGCTTTCAGGGGCAGAGGGCCAAAACACGGAACACTGAAGCTTTCTTT
CASSFQGQRAKTRNTEAFF
>TRBV6-5|.|TRBJ2-3|.
TGTGCCAGCAGTTGGGTACCCGCAGATACGCAGTATTTT
CASSWVPADTQYF
>TRBV6-6|.|TRBJ1-5|few
TGTGCCAGCAGGAACGAACCGTATGGCAATCAGCCCCAGCATTTT
CASRNEPYGNQPQHF